What follows are 26 T cell receptor beta chains derived from one specimen sequenced in a study of T-cell reconstitution after alpha-beta-depleted transplantation in children (dated by TCRdb to the mid-2010s). The library was obtained by PCR. The sequencer listed for this sample is Illumina HiSeq 2500. TCR libraries were prepared with molecular barcoding, using unique molecular identifiers to normalize TCRbeta repertoire quantification. TCRdb handled the public reads itself, with Q25 trimming in fastp and clone calling in MiXCR, and kept productive beta chains. Merged by CDR3 protein, the rows form single entries marked with the most common genes and DNA. This sample gives 450,000 to 700,000 distinct CDR3 sequences in total; more than 20% of them show up just once. The ten largest clones capture less than 40% of the sample. The treatment or condition tag for this specimen amounts to: allogeneic hematopoietic cell transplantation with graft depleted of TCRalphabeta T cells and CD19 B cells.

The starting material was PBMCs, obtained before TCRalphabeta/CD19-depleted stem cell transplant. Every receptor here comes from a boy in the first two years of life with Wiskott-Aldrich syndrome, due to receive a stem cell transplant.

This clonotype was detected a few times. J is TRBJ1-2 and V is TRBV5-1; a possible D gene is TRBD1 (5 bases). Germline V gene data show CDR1 as SGHRS and CDR2 as YFSETQ. Trimming took off 4 bases at V and 8 bases at J, with 21 bases between the two ends. This CDR3 has 15 residues. The CDR3, as DNA: TGCGCCAGCAGCCCGAGGGGTCCTCCGACCGCCGGCTACACCTTC. Protein product: CASSPRGPPTAGYTF.

J is TRBJ2-3 and V is TRBV5-1; 9 nucleotides agree with TRBD2. The length of the CDR3 is 14 residues. Germline V gene lookup returns CDR1 SGHRS and CDR2 YFSETQ. J was trimmed by 5 bases and V by 0 bases; bases with no gene match: 1. CDR3 sequence (DNA): TGCGCCAGCAGCTTGGAGCGGGAGGAAGATACGCAGTATTTT. Its translation is CASSLEREEDTQYF.

This chain uses TRBV27 with TRBJ2-1; 8 bases are shared with TRBD2. V shed 6 bases and J 2 bases; nucleotides not matched to a gene: 9. The germline gives CDR1 MNHEY, CDR2 SMNVEV (reference sequence). CDR3 length equals 16 residues. CDR3 nucleotides: TGTGCCAGCAGCCATAACAGCGGGAGCCCCTACAATGAGCAGTTCTTC. It is translated as CASSHNSGSPYNEQFF.

This chain uses TRBV7-6 with TRBJ2-3; 8 bases line up with TRBD2. V was clipped by 1 base and J by 3 bases; unmatched bases: 9. The CDR3 spans 17 residues. The germline V gene has CDR1 SGHVS and CDR2 FNYEAQ. CDR3 sequence: CASSLGAGGVVTDTQYF. CDR3 DNA: TGTGCCAGCAGCTTAGGTGCGGGGGGAGTCGTAACAGATACGCAGTATTTT.

This rearrangement joins TRBV3-1 to TRBJ1-2; weak D call: TRBD1 (6 bases). In germline, CDR1 is LGHDT, CDR2 YNNKEL (reference sequence). Trimming left V 3 bases short and J 6 bases short, with 17 bases between. The CDR3 runs to 15 residues. For the CDR3, the DNA is TGTGCCAGCAGCCAGGAAACAGGGCTCTCTAATGGCTACACCTTC. Translating it yields CASSQETGLSNGYTF.

This clonotype was seen at least ten times. The chain has TRBV5-1 and TRBJ2-5; TRBD2 agrees at 7 bases. V lost 0 bases and J lost 1; bases outside the gene matches: 3. Germline CDR1 SGHRS, CDR2 YFSETQ. This CDR3 contains 15 residues. The CDR3 spells CASSLAGTTQETQYF. The CDR3 region has the DNA TGCGCCAGCAGCTTGGCCGGGACTACCCAAGAGACCCAGTACTTC. Together with reference TRBV5-1 and TRBJ2-5, the CDR3 gives the full variable domain: KAGVTQTPRYLIKTRGQQVTLSCSPISGHRSVSWYQQTPGQGLQFLFEYFSETQRNKGNFPGRFSGRQFSNSRSEMNVSTLELGDSALYLCASSLAGTTQETQYFGPGTRLLVL.

This clonotype has only a few counts. The chain has TRBV10-3 and TRBJ2-7, with D perhaps TRBD2 (6 bases). The CDR3 consists of 13 residues. Germline CDR1 and CDR2: ENHRY and SYGVKD. Trimming took off 4 bases at V and 13 bases at J, with 20 bases between the two ends. For the CDR3, the DNA is TGTGCCATCAGTGGTGGGGGACTCCTCCTGCAATACTTC. Its translation is CAISGGGLLLQYF.

The genes are TRBV5-1 and TRBJ2-4; D call uncertain. The germline V and J ends were trimmed by 4 bases and 0 bases, with 8 bases remaining between them. This CDR3 contains 14 residues. Germline V gene lookup returns CDR1 SGHRS and CDR2 YFSETQ. CDR3 sequence reads: CASSRTLAKNIQYF. For the CDR3, the DNA is TGCGCCAGCAGCCGGACCCTAGCCAAAAACATTCAGTACTTC.

V and J are TRBV7-2 and TRBJ2-7, with TRBD2 matching over 12 bases. CDR3 size: 18 residues. The V gene's germline CDR1 is SGHTA and CDR2 FQGNSA. Unmatched junction bases numbered 10, after V lost 0 bases and J lost 4 bases. CDR3 DNA: TGTGCCAGCAGCTTAGCCCGACTAGCGGGAGCAGGGTTATACGAGCAGTACTTC. Translation gives CASSLARLAGAGLYEQYF.

This clonotype has a handful of counts. This chain links TRBV7-6 with TRBJ1-1; 7 bases line up with TRBD1. The V gene's germline CDR1 is SGHVS and CDR2 FNYEAQ. V lost 1 base, J lost 4 bases, and 9 bases stayed unmatched. There are 16 residues in the CDR3. The CDR3 sequence: CASSLEGRGRVTEAFF. CDR3 DNA sequence: TGTGCCAGCAGCTTAGAGGGGAGGGGGCGGGTCACTGAAGCTTTCTTT.

The CDR3 is CASSLEGVTEQFF. The CDR3 nucleotides read TGCGCCAGCAGCCTGGAGGGGGTGACTGAGCAGTTCTTC. The J gene is TRBJ2-1, the V gene TRBV5-1, with D tentatively TRBD1 or TRBD2 (6 bases each). Germline V gene data show CDR1 as SGHRS and CDR2 as YFSETQ. Between the trimmed V and J ends, which lost 4 bases and 9 bases, there was a span of 14 bases. The CDR3 spans 13 residues.

This sequence joins TRBV2 and TRBJ2-1; perhaps D is TRBD1 or TRBD2 (9 bases each). Germline V gene sequence: CDR1 SNHLY, CDR2 FYNNEI. This CDR3 has 16 amino acids. Trimming stripped 7 bases from V and 9 bases from J, with 25 bases between. For the CDR3, the DNA is TGTGCCAGCATTGAGCGGGGGGACAGGGCCGGGGGTGAGCAGTTCTTC. It yields the protein CASIERGDRAGGEQFF.

The table lists this clonotype with a few counts. The chain employs TRBV7-8 and TRBJ2-1; 9 bases match TRBD1. The germline V gene has CDR1 SGHVS and CDR2 FQNEAQ. Trimming at V came to 5 bases and at J to 4 bases, leaving 6 bases not matched to a gene. This CDR3 region has 15 residues. CDR3 amino acids: CASSLGTGRYNEQFF. The DNA for the CDR3 is TGTGCCAGCAGCCTAGGGACAGGGAGGTACAATGAGCAGTTCTTC.

The chain is built from TRBV5-1 and TRBJ2-1, with D tentatively TRBD2 (5 bases). Germline CDR1 SGHRS, CDR2 YFSETQ. There are 15 residues in the CDR3. V lost 4 bases to trimming and J lost 5 bases, with 16 bases between them. The CDR3 reads CASSATRFGNNEQFF. The CDR3 nucleotides are TGCGCCAGCAGCGCAACTAGATTTGGAAACAATGAGCAGTTCTTC. Variable domain in full (rest from reference TRBV5-1 and TRBJ2-1): KAGVTQTPRYLIKTRGQQVTLSCSPISGHRSVSWYQQTPGQGLQFLFEYFSETQRNKGNFPGRFSGRQFSNSRSEMNVSTLELGDSALYLCASSATRFGNNEQFFGPGTRLTVL.

In its sample, this clonotype was seen a few times. This chain links TRBV5-1 with TRBJ2-1; 15 bases match TRBD2. Germline V gene sequence: CDR1 SGHRS, CDR2 YFSETQ. J lost 6 bases, V lost 4 bases, and 5 bases had no gene match. The CDR3 has 16 residues. The CDR3 DNA reads TGCGCCAGCAGCCCGCGGACTAGCGGGAGGGCCAATGAGCAGTTCTTC. This gives the protein CASSPRTSGRANEQFF.

This clonotype is a singleton in its sample. The genes are TRBV5-1 and TRBJ2-1, with 11 bases aligning to TRBD2. With V trimmed by 5 bases and J by 9 bases, 10 bases remained unmatched. The CDR3 loop spans 15 amino acids. Germline loops: CDR1 SGHRS, CDR2 YFSETQ. The CDR3 protein is CASSFLLAGEGEQFF. CDR3 nucleotide sequence: TGCGCCAGCAGTTTCCTACTAGCGGGAGAGGGTGAGCAGTTCTTC.

The V and J genes are TRBV24-1 and TRBJ2-5; 8 nucleotides align to TRBD2. Germline trimming cut 8 bases from V and 3 bases from J; bases unmatched to any gene: 10. Germline assignment: CDR1 KGHDR and CDR2 SFDVKD. This CDR3 region has 15 residues. CDR3 loop: CATNRGLDDEETQYF. For the CDR3, the DNA is TGTGCCACCAACCGGGGACTAGATGACGAAGAGACCCAGTACTTC.

This clonotype showed up just a few times. This chain connects TRBV7-6 to TRBJ1-1; D is unclear. Germline values: CDR1 SGHVS, CDR2 FNYEAQ. V was cut by 6 bases and J by 1 base, with 15 bases left in between. The CDR3 totals 15 residues. The CDR3 DNA follows: TGTGCCAGCAGACCAACCCCGTACCAGAACACTGAAGCTTTCTTT. This translates into CASRPTPYQNTEAFF.

The chain couples TRBV12-3 or TRBV12-4 to TRBJ1-6, with a possible D match to TRBD1 (6 bases). V lost 3 bases and J lost 7, with 19 bases in between. This CDR3 has 17 amino acids. The chain's CDR3 is CASSLRGGRQGNSPLHF. CDR3 sequence (DNA): TGTGCCAGCAGTTTGAGGGGGGGGAGGCAGGGGAATTCACCCCTCCACTTT.

The J gene is TRBJ2-3, the V gene TRBV5-1; TRBD2 matches at 11 bases. The ends lost 5 bases at V and 4 bases at J; junction bases unmatched: 9. This CDR3 is 16 amino acids long. Per germline, CDR1 SGHRS and CDR2 YFSETQ. CDR3 sequence: CASRALTSGSADTQYF. In nucleotides, the CDR3 is TGCGCCAGCAGAGCCCTAACTAGCGGGAGCGCAGATACGCAGTATTTT.

The chain links TRBV14 to TRBJ2-1; D ambiguous. The germline V and J ends were trimmed by 2 bases and 3 bases, with 14 bases remaining between them. This CDR3 has 16 amino acids. CDR1 is SGHDN, CDR2 FVKESK, per germline. The CDR3 DNA sequence: TGTGCCAGCAGCCAACTGGGCAGCGTGAACTACAATGAGCAGTTCTTC. Protein sequence: CASSQLGSVNYNEQFF.

In its sample, this clonotype was seen a few times. The gene calls are TRBV20-1 and TRBJ2-7, with 9 bases matching TRBD2. Germline assignment: CDR1 DFQATT and CDR2 SNEGSKA (reference sequence). V lost 1 base to trimming and J lost 5 bases; unmatched junction nucleotides: 12. CDR3 size: 16 residues. CDR3 in amino acids: CSARVGGRALVNEQYF. The CDR3 bases are TGCAGTGCTAGAGTAGGCGGGAGGGCCTTAGTCAACGAGCAGTACTTC.

The rearrangement links TRBV11-1 to TRBJ2-3; D is possibly TRBD1 or TRBD2 (5 bases each). The length of the CDR3 is 15 residues. Germline CDR1 reads SGHAT; CDR2 reads FQDESV (reference sequence). V lost 5 bases to trimming and J lost 3 bases, with 15 bases between them. CDR3 region: CASSKSGTETDTQYF. DNA of the CDR3: TGTGCCAGCAGCAAATCCGGGACCGAGACAGATACGCAGTATTTT. The full variable domain, completed using reference TRBV11-1 and TRBJ2-3, is EAEVAQSPRYKITEKSQAVAFWCDPISGHATLYWYRQILGQGPELLVQFQDESVVDDSQLPKDRFSAERLKGVDSTLKIQPAELGDSAMYLCASSKSGTETDTQYFGPGTRLTVL.

The rearrangement uses TRBV15 and TRBJ2-2; unclear D gene. Germline V CDR1 and CDR2: LNHNV, YYDKDF (reference sequence). Trimming stripped 1 base from V and 0 bases from J, with 6 bases between. The CDR3 loop spans 15 amino acids. CDR3 loop: CATSRGPANTGELFF. The CDR3 DNA follows: TGTGCCACCAGCAGAGGCCCAGCGAACACCGGGGAGCTGTTTTTT.

The gene calls are TRBV28 and TRBJ1-4, with D hard to call. From germline, CDR1 is MDHEN and CDR2 SYDVKM. V shed 5 bases and J shed 8 bases, with 21 bases lying between them. This CDR3 has 16 amino acids. The CDR3 sequence is CASSQPRALYREKLFF. The CDR3 DNA is TGTGCCAGCAGTCAACCACGGGCCCTATATAGGGAAAAACTGTTTTTT.

Many counts were recorded for this clonotype. The chain recombines TRBV5-1 with TRBJ2-5; 7 bases fit TRBD2. Germline-derived CDR1 and CDR2 are SGHRS and YFSETQ. Trimming cost V 2 bases and J 4 bases; bases outside gene matches: 5. This CDR3 has 14 amino acids. In DNA, the CDR3 is TGCGCCAGCAGCTTAGCGGGATCTCCAGAGACCCAGTACTTC. Translating it yields CASSLAGSPETQYF.